This record concerns one TCR beta chain sequence. The antigen it binds to is not known. This specimen comes from a study of monozygotic twins with inflammatory bowel disease (dated by TCRdb to about 2019). At the level of the whole study: In total, about 30 monozygotic twin pairs made up the full study: 19 Danish pairs, all IBD-discordant, plus nine German pairs, of which four were IBD-concordant and five were IBD-discordant. Within discordant pairs, disease-associated traits were sought mainly by comparing IBD patients with their genetically identical healthy co-twins. Each individual had, on average, about 151 000 unique TCRalpha sequences and 181 000 unique TCRbeta sequences available for analysis.

Study-wide conclusions, independent of this receptor: Repertoire similarity did not differ between concordant and discordant twins, possibly due to limited statistical power. The analysis was unable to tell apart different T cell subtypes. Compared with healthy twins, IBD patients shared fewer clonotypes with other individuals, and the difference was most pronounced in patients with signs of disease activity. No single strong signal or clonotype linked to IBD turned up in the results, so the idea that one exists was not supported. Differing immunosuppressive treatments among patients may have added background noise and inter-individual variability to the repertoires. A decrease in TCRbeta repertoire diversity, as measured by inverse Simpson index, was observed in IBD patients compared with their healthy co-twins.

CDR3 length: 17 amino acids, cysteine to phenylalanine. The nucleotide record is missing. Preparation of the library involved 5' RACE. The input for every TCR library was 3,500 to 4,000 ng of total RNA. For each sample, cDNA was synthesized in eight separate reactions using SMARTScribe reverse transcriptase. During cDNA synthesis, template switching was used to introduce unique molecular identifiers that contained a 6-nucleotide sample barcode. Amplification of TCRalpha and TCRbeta cDNA involved two nested PCRs of approximately 16 and 10 cycles, and each PCR was followed by bead purification. Before amplification, the cDNA was treated with uracil DNA-glycosylase and purified using the QIAquick PCR purification kit. The second PCR added Illumina TruSeq-compatible adapters along with sample-specific barcodes. Library quality and concentration were assessed using TapeStation and Qubit, and roughly 5 ng of each library was pooled. The pooled libraries were sequenced with 2 x 100 bp reads and custom sequencing primers on an Illumina HiSeq2500 single-index Rapid Run. The original pipeline was this. UMI-based consensus assembly with MiGEC version 1.2.6 was used to correct PCR and sequencing errors. MiXCR version 2.1.1 was used to carry out V(D)J alignment, clonotype assembly and CDR3 extraction. Normalisation of gene usage, clonotype sharing and MAIT/NKT TCR abundance was achieved by analysing the top 1000, 10 000 and 20 000 clonotypes per sample. After downsampling to 27 000 UMIs, diversity was calculated as the inverse Simpson index using the vegan R package. Paired Mann-Whitney U tests were applied to discordant twin pairs, with Benjamini-Hochberg correction for multiple testing. TCRdb reprocessed the reads, and each CDR3 protein sequence is entered once, without DNA. None of the V and J calls come from the authors' own analysis; TCRdb made them. This sample's table lists around 450,000 distinct CDR3 sequences. About 2.6% of the sample is taken by the ten largest.

From each donor, a roughly 2.3 ml peripheral blood sample was collected into PAXgene tubes and stored at -80 degrees C. Without any T cell sorting, total RNA was extracted from whole blood using the PAXgene blood miRNA kit on an automated QIAcube. Peripheral blood from monozygotic twin pairs, either concordant or discordant for inflammatory bowel disease, underwent deep TCRalpha and TCRbeta repertoire profiling that used unique molecular barcoding. Smoking habits were recorded for all twin pairs, and individuals were classified as current, former or never smokers. Sequencing was done on a sample of blood. This clonotype originated in a human donor with ulcerative colitis or Crohn's disease, or a healthy co-twin of an affected twin (not recorded which). The chain is encoded by TRBV12-3 or TRBV12-4 joined to TRBJ2-5; the TRBD2 assignment by TCRdb is unverifiable without DNA. The CDR3 corresponds to CASSLALGGVGQETQYF.